What follows are 9 T cell receptor beta chains derived from one specimen sequenced in a study of Ad26.COV2.S vaccination and SARS-CoV-2 variants. The treatment: around 19 received Ad26.COV2.S at low or high dose, single or two shots; roughly five received placebo; per-sample allocation not given. Material that was analyzed had been drawn on day 63 after the first vaccine or placebo injection. Sequenced by immunoSEQ multiplex PCR; TCRdb stores in-frame clones only, minus some. The data show about 350,000 clones, around 89% seen once. The sample in question was peripheral blood, obtained in a trial of Ad26.COV2.S vaccine versus placebo. The receptors originated from a person between 18 and 65 years old who received the Ad26.COV2.S COVID-19 vaccine or a placebo.

The CDR3 DNA sequence: TGTGCCAGTAGCCGGGACAGGGAAAGCTGGGCTGAGACCCAGTACTTC. Translated: CASSRDRESWAETQYF. The rearrangement joins TRBV19 to TRBJ2-5, with TRBD1 identical over 9 bases. CDR3 length: 16 amino acids. V gave up 6 bases and J gave up 5 bases; unmatched junction bases: 13. Germline V CDR1 and CDR2: LNHDA, SQIVND (reference sequence).

The genes are TRBV24-1 and TRBJ2-3; perhaps TRBD2 as D (6 bases). This CDR3 comprises 16 residues. The V gene's germline CDR1 is KGHDR and CDR2 SFDVKD. The V end lost 3 bases, the J end lost 1 base, and 13 bases lay between the germline ends. CDR3 protein: CATSDRGGEGTDTQYF. DNA for the CDR3: TGTGCCACCAGTGATAGAGGTGGGGAGGGCACAGATACGCAGTATTTT.

The CDR3 here is CASSAGGGDTGELFF. The CDR3, as DNA: TGTGCCAGCAGCGCAGGGGGCGGGGACACCGGGGAGCTGTTTTTT. The chain employs TRBV9 and TRBJ2-2; 8 bases are shared with TRBD1. Germline assignment: CDR1 SGDLS and CDR2 YYNGEE. This CDR3 region has 15 residues. Losses at the gene ends were 3 bases for V and 3 bases for J; bases not matched to a gene: 4.

The chain couples TRBV2 to TRBJ2-4; D is ambiguous. The CDR3 is made up of 17 amino acids. Trimming shortened V by 2 bases and J by 0 bases, and 14 bases separated the two germline ends. Germline CDR1 and CDR2: SNHLY and FYNNEI. The CDR3 DNA is TGTGCCAGCAGTGAAAGCAGCCCTTTTTTAGCCAAAAACATTCAGTACTTC. Translated, it gives CASSESSPFLAKNIQYF. The variable domain in full, with the rest retrieved from reference TRBV2 and TRBJ2-4, is EPEVTQTPSHQVTQMGQEVILRCVPISNHLYFYWYRQILGQKVEFLVSFYNNEISEKSEIFDDQFSVERPDGSNFTLKIRSTKLEDSAMYFCASSESSPFLAKNIQYFGAGTRLSVL.

The genes are TRBV11-2 and TRBJ2-1, with a possible D match to TRBD2 (7 bases). V lost 3 bases and J 11 bases, leaving 11 bases between the germline ends. Germline V gene lookup returns CDR1 SGHAT and CDR2 FQNNGV. The CDR3 runs 12 residues. In DNA, the CDR3 is TGTGCCAGCAGCTTTCAGGGGACTAAGCAGTTCTTC. Its translation is CASSFQGTKQFF.

V gene TRBV5-1 combines with J gene TRBJ2-7; D not certain. The V gene's germline CDR1 is SGHRS and CDR2 YFSETQ. V lost 0 bases and J 0 bases, leaving 10 bases between the germline ends. CDR3 length: 15 amino acids. DNA of the CDR3: TGCGCCAGCAGCTTGGAAACAGAAAGCTCCTACGAGCAGTACTTC. As protein: CASSLETESSYEQYF.

This clone was seen more than once but under ten times. V gene TRBV5-1 combines with J gene TRBJ1-2, with D perhaps matching TRBD1 (6 bases). Germline V CDR1 and CDR2: SGHRS, YFSETQ. The CDR3 runs 15 residues. V dropped 4 bases and J dropped 3 bases, with 16 bases sitting between them. The CDR3 nucleotides read TGCGCCAGCAGCCATTTGGAGGGGGAGGACTATGGCTACACCTTC. Encoded protein: CASSHLEGEDYGYTF.

The genes are TRBV19 and TRBJ1-5; 10 bases line up with TRBD1. With 4 bases clipped from V and 6 bases from J, the junction kept 6 bases outside the gene matches. Germline V gives CDR1 LNHDA, CDR2 SQIVND (reference sequence). The length of the CDR3 is 15 residues. The CDR3: CASSRGQGLVQPQHF. The CDR3 region has the DNA TGTGCCAGTAGTAGGGGACAGGGGCTGGTTCAGCCCCAGCATTTT.

This clone has more than one count but fewer than ten. CDR3 sequence (DNA): TGTGCCAGTAGTATAGGAGGGGCCTACACTGAAGCTTTCTTT. Amino acid sequence: CASSIGGAYTEAFF. The rearrangement uses TRBV19 and TRBJ1-1; a weak D match, TRBD1 (5 bases). The CDR3 length is 14 residues. V was trimmed by 1 base and J by 3 bases, leaving 9 bases between them. Germline CDR1 is LNHDA and CDR2 is SQIVND (reference sequence).